One T cell receptor (beta chain) is described in this entry. This clone was seen only a few times. The antigen this receptor binds is unknown. No per-base quality is available; no much larger clone lies one base away. Genomic DNA was isolated from the sorted cells so that the TCRbeta CDR3 region could be sequenced. TCRbeta CDR3 regions were sequenced using the immunoSEQ Assay. TCRdb mirrors the immuneACCESS table, restricted to in-frame sequences. Some clones are absent from its copies; in checked studies, under half trace to an unresolved V gene, and the reason for the others is unknown. The sample has about 83,000 clones on record, over 75% of them singletons. The top ten constitute more than 0.6% of the sample. The data were taken from a study of OX40 agonist ivuxolimab in advanced cancers. Regarding the research as a whole: Ivuxolimab was an agonistic, fully human IgG2 monoclonal antibody directed against OX40 (CD134), a costimulatory receptor. Intravenous ivuxolimab was administered to patients every 2 weeks at six dose levels: 0.01, 0.1, 0.3, 1.5, 3 and 10 mg/kg. In the dose-escalation cohort, 65% to 85% of patients were male, and the mean age was around 60 years with a range of roughly 23 to 79. Partial responses were achieved by three dose-escalation patients, of whom one had hepatocellular carcinoma and two had cutaneous melanoma. The paper reports the monotherapy dose-escalation portion (N of about 52 patients) of the phase I ivuxolimab trial. Patients were allowed to have had prior anti-PD-1, anti-PD-L1 or anti-CTLA-4 therapy, and approximately 39% of the dose-escalation patients had been treated with checkpoint inhibitors. Among the roughly 50 dose-escalation patients, about 20 had hepatocellular carcinoma, roughly 15 melanoma, 9 renal cell carcinoma and 9 head and neck cancer. Peripheral TCRbeta sequencing was intended to test whether TCR sequence diversity was altered and clonal T-cell expansion was caused by ivuxolimab. Study-wide conclusions, independent of this receptor: In the 0.1-3.0 mg/kg groups, partial responders were among the patients with the lowest normalized peripheral clonal expansion, particularly in CD8+ T cells. Low levels of normalized T-cell clonal expansion were also seen in some patients who did not respond. On average, CD8+ T cells showed more expanded clones than CD4+ T cells after ivuxolimab. Antigen specificity was not determined for the clonally expanded peripheral T cells. At doses of 0.1 to 3.0 mg/kg, clonal expansion of both CD4+ and CD8+ T cells in blood was seen between baseline and week 6.

Taken from cysteine to phenylalanine, the CDR3 has 14 residues. CDR3 DNA only is kept here, 42 bases in frame from base 1. Cut back by 1 base and 3 bases, the V and J ends lie 9 bases apart. The germline V gene sets CDR1 to SGHVS and CDR2 to FNYEAQ. The trial excluded patients who had a history of autoimmune disease or were on systemic immunosuppression. Peripheral blood for TCR sequencing was collected from all dose cohorts at baseline, on cycle 4 day 1, and on cycle 7 day 1. The samples were drawn from a first-in-human, open-label, multicenter phase I dose-escalation trial of ivuxolimab. Adults with locally advanced or metastatic head and neck squamous cell, hepatocellular, melanoma or renal cell carcinoma were enrolled in the trial. CD4+ and CD8+ T cells were sorted separately from peripheral blood before TCR sequencing.

This clonotype was obtained from an adult with an advanced solid tumor such as melanoma, head and neck, liver or kidney cancer. The source material was CD4+ or CD8+ T cells sorted from blood, sampled in a trial of the OX40 agonist ivuxolimab. Recombination linked TRBV7-6 to TRBJ1-2; the best D guess is TRBD1, with 5 bases matching. The CDR3 region reads CASSLVGRDYGYTF. The DNA reads TGTGCCAGCAGCTTAGTCGGCAGGGACTATGGCTACACCTTC.